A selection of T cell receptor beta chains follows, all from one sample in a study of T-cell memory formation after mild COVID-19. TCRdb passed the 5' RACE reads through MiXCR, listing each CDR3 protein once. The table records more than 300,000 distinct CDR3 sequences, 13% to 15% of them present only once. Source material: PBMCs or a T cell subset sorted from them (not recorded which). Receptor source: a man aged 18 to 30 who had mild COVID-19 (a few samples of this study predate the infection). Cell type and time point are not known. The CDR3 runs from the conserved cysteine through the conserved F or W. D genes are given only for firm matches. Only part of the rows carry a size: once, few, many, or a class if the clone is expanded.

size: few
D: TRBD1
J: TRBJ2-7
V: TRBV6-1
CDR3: CASRYWTGTYEQYF
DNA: TGTGCCAGCAGGTATTGGACAGGGACCTACGAGCAGTACTTC

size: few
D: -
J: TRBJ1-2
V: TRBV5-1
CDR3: CASTPEGPTGGSGYTF
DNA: TGCGCCAGCACCCCGGAGGGCCCTACCGGCGGGAGTGGCTACACCTTC

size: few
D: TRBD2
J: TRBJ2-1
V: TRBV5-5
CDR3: CASSFGGGAGNEQFF
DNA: TGTGCCAGCAGCTTTGGCGGGGGGGCCGGGAATGAGCAGTTCTTC

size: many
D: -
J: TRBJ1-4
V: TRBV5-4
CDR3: CASSSRSRGNEKLFF
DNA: TGTGCCAGCAGCTCCCGGAGTAGGGGAAATGAAAAACTGTTTTTT

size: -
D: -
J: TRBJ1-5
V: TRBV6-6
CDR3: CASRTTLPGQPQHF
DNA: TGTGCCAGCAGAACGACACTACCCGGGCAGCCCCAGCATTTT

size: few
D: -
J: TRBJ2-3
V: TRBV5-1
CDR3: CASRWQGKGDTQYF
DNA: TGCGCCAGCAGGTGGCAGGGGAAGGGGGATACGCAGTATTTT

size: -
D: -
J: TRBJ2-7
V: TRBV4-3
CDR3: CASSHTGGVGEQYF
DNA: TGCGCCAGCAGCCACACAGGGGGGGTCGGGGAGCAGTACTTC

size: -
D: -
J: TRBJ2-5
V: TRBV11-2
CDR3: CASSIGARFTQYF
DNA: TGTGCCAGCAGCATTGGCGCGAGGTTCACCCAGTACTTC

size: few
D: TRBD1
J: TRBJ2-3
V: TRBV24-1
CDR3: CATSDARGSRPDTQYF
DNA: TGTGCCACCAGTGATGCCAGGGGGTCTCGGCCAGATACGCAGTATTTT

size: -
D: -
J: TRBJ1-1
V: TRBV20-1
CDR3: CSAWAREGRTEAFF
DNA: TGCAGTGCTTGGGCCAGGGAGGGGAGGACTGAAGCTTTCTTT

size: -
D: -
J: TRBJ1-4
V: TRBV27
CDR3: CASSSRDTVQNEKLFF
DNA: TGTGCCAGCAGTTCCAGGGACACAGTTCAGAATGAAAAACTGTTTTTT

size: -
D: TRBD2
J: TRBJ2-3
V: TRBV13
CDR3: CASSLASGTSSTGTQYF
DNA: TGTGCCAGCAGCTTAGCTTCCGGGACTAGCAGCACCGGTACGCAGTATTTT

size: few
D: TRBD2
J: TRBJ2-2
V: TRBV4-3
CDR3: CASTPGLTNTGELFF
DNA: TGCGCCAGCACGCCGGGACTAACAAACACCGGGGAGCTGTTTTTT

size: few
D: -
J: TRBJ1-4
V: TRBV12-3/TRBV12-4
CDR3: CASRSGEVEKLFF
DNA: TGTGCCAGCAGGTCGGGGGAGGTGGAGAAACTGTTTTTT

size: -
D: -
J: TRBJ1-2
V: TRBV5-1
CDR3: CASSLAEGVGINYGYTF
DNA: TGCGCCAGCAGCTTGGCCGAAGGGGTTGGGATAAACTATGGCTACACCTTC

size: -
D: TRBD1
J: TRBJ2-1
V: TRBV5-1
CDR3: CASSLLPRGRNEQFF
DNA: TGCGCCAGCAGCTTGTTACCCAGGGGGCGCAATGAGCAGTTCTTC

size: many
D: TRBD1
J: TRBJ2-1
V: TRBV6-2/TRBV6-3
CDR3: CASRFLPGQGAHYNEQFF
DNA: TGTGCCAGCAGATTTCTTCCGGGACAGGGGGCTCATTACAATGAGCAGTTCTTC

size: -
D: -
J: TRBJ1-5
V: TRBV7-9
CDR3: CASSFQGTQPQHF
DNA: TGTGCCAGCAGCTTCCAGGGGACCCAGCCCCAGCATTTT

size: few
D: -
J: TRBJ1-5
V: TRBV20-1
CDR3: CSARIGRDQPQHF
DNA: TGCAGTGCTAGAATCGGGAGGGATCAGCCCCAGCATTTT

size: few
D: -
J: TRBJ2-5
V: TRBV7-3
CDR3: CASSPREGRVFGTQYF
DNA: TGTGCCAGCAGCCCCAGAGAGGGTCGGGTATTCGGGACCCAGTACTTC

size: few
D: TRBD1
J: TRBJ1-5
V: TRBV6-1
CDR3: CASTGTVSNQPQHF
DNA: TGTGCCAGCACCGGGACAGTGAGCAATCAGCCCCAGCATTTT

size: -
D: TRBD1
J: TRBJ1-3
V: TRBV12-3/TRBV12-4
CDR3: CASSFTGDGNTIYF
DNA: TGTGCCAGCAGTTTCACAGGGGATGGAAACACCATATATTTT

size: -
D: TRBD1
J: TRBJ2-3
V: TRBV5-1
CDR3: CASSYPGQHLRDTQYF
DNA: TGCGCCAGCAGCTACCCGGGACAGCACCTCAGGGATACGCAGTATTTT

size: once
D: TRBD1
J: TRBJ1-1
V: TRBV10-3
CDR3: CAISLQGARGTEAFF
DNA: TGTGCCATCAGTCTTCAGGGGGCCCGCGGCACTGAAGCTTTCTTT

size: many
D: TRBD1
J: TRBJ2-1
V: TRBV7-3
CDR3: CASSLTGGPPSSYNEQFF
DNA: TGTGCCAGCAGCTTAACAGGGGGCCCTCCAAGCTCCTACAATGAGCAGTTCTTC

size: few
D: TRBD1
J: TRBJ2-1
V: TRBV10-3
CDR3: CAISESGTGGDEQFF
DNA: TGTGCCATCAGTGAGTCCGGGACAGGGGGTGATGAGCAGTTCTTC

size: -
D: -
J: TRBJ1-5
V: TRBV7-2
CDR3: CASSVLGQPQHF
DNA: TGTGCCAGCAGCGTCCTGGGGCAGCCCCAGCATTTT

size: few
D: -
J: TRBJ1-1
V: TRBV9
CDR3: CASSVNRNTEAFF
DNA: TGTGCCAGCAGCGTTAACAGGAACACTGAAGCTTTCTTT

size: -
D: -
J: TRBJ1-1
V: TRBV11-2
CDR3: CASSFRGVNTEAFF
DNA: TGTGCCAGCAGCTTTAGAGGCGTGAACACTGAAGCTTTCTTT

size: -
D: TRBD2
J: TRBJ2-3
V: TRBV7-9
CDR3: CASSPRVSSGGARTDTQYF
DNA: TGTGCCAGCAGCCCCCGGGTCTCTAGCGGGGGGGCGCGCACAGATACGCAGTATTTT

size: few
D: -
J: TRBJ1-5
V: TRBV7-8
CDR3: CASSFAELQPQHF
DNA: TGTGCCAGCAGCTTTGCAGAGCTTCAGCCCCAGCATTTT

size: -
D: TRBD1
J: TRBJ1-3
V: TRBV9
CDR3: CASSANRQGRNTIYF
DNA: TGTGCCAGCAGCGCCAACCGACAGGGGAGAAACACCATATATTTT

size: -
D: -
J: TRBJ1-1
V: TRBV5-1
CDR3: CASSLDPTSSRGAFF
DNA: TGCGCCAGCAGCTTGGACCCCACTAGTTCCAGGGGAGCTTTCTTT

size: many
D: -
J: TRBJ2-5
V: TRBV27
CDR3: CASSLSYQETQYF
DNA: TGTGCCAGCAGTTTGTCGTACCAAGAGACCCAGTACTTC

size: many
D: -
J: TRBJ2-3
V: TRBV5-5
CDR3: CASSVGAADTDTQYF
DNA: TGTGCCAGCAGCGTGGGCGCGGCTGACACAGATACGCAGTATTTT

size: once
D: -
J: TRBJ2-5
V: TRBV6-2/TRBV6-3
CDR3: CASSYRTTPGGETQYF
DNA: TGTGCCAGCAGTTACCGTACGACACCCGGCGGAGAGACACAGTACTTC

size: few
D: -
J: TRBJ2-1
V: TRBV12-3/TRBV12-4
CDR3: CASSPRQVPTRDEQFF
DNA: TGTGCCAGCAGTCCTCGACAGGTCCCGACTCGGGATGAGCAGTTCTTC

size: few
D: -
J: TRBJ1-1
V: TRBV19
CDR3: CASSWGVGTEAFF
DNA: TGTGCCAGTAGTTGGGGGGTTGGCACTGAAGCTTTCTTT

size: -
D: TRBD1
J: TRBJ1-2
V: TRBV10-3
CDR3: CAISPEGADYGYTF
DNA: TGTGCCATCAGTCCCGAGGGGGCGGACTATGGCTACACCTTC

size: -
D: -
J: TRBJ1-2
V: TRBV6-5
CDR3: CASSYFSSGLYGYTF
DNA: TGTGCCAGCAGTTACTTTTCGAGTGGTCTCTATGGCTACACCTTC

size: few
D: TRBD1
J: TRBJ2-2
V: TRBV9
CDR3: CASSDGTGPRTGELFF
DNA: TGTGCCAGCAGCGACGGGACAGGCCCGAGGACCGGGGAGCTGTTTTTT

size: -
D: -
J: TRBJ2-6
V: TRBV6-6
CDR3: CASSPPGTRVSGANVLTF
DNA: TGTGCCAGCAGCCCCCCCGGGACAAGGGTCTCTGGGGCCAACGTCCTGACTTTC

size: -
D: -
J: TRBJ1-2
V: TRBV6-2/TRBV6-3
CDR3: CASSITEIYGYTF
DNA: TGTGCCAGCAGTATCACAGAGATCTATGGCTACACCTTC

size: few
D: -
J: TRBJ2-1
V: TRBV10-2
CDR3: CATRAGALLMGEQFF
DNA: TGCGCCACCCGGGCGGGGGCCCTACTAATGGGTGAGCAGTTCTTC

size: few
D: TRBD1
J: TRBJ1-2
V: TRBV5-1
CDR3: CASSYGTVNYGYTF
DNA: TGCGCCAGCAGCTACGGGACAGTTAACTATGGCTACACCTTC

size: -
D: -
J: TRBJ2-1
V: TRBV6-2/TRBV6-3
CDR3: CASNYRQRNEQFF
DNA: TGTGCCAGCAACTATCGCCAGAGGAATGAGCAGTTCTTC